This T cell receptor beta chain was found in a study of regulatory T cells in long-lasting Graves disease. Time point here: newly diagnosed GD, antithyroid drugs for less than 3 months. PBMC RNA was the source of the TCR library. The collection involved drawing 8 to 9 milliliters of peripheral blood into EDTA tubes. Sequencing libraries for TCR beta were prepared with iRepertoire HTBI primers and Arm-PCR of CDR3 regions. TCRdb redid the calling of the multiplex PCR reads with MiXCR, one entry per CDR3 protein. The data contain fewer than 450,000 distinct CDR3 sequences, approximately 16% of them singletons. This clonotype was observed at least ten times. The CDR3 is 13 residues long. The V gene lost 4 bases and the J gene lost 4 bases, with 11 bases spanning the gap. Germline V gene sequence: CDR1 MNHEY, CDR2 SMNVEV (reference sequence). These data were also filed under a second study, of T cells in Graves' hyperthyroidism and ophthalmopathy.

The TCR originated in a woman between 40 and 55 years old with Graves disease. The specimen was peripheral blood mononuclear cells (PBMCs), collected at new diagnosis, from a patient treated with antithyroid drugs. V and J are TRBV27 and TRBJ2-7; D gene unclear. This chain's CDR3 is CASSYTPLYEQYF. CDR3 nucleotide sequence: TGTGCCAGCAGTTACACCCCCCTTTACGAGCAGTACTTC.